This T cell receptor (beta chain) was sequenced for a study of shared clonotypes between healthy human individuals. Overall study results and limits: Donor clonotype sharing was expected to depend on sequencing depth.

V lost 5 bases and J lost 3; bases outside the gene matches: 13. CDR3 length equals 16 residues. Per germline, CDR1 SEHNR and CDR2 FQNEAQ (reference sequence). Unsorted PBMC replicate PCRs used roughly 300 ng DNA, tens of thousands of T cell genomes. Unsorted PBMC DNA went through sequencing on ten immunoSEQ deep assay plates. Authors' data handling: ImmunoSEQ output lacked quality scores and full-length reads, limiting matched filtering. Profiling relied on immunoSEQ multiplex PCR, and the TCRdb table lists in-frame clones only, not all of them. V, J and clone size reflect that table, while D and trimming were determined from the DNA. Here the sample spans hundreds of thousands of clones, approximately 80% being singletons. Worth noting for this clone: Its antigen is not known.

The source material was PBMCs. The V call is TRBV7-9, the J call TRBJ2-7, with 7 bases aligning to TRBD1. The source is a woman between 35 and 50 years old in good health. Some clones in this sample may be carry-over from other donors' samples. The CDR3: CASSTNRGRVHYEQYF. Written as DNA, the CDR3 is TGTGCCAGCAGCACCAACAGGGGACGGGTGCACTACGAGCAGTACTTC.